The sequence of this TCR beta chain was determined in a study of blood T cell repertoires in COVID-19. Overall study context: Sites across the United States, Italy and Spain contributed samples from acute and convalescent COVID-19.

Clones were read by immunoSEQ multiplex PCR, and TCRdb kept only the in-frame ones, dropping some. The top ten hold roughly 8% of the sample, which has roughly 570,000 clones, 85% to 90% seen once. Trimming pared 6 bases from V and 3 bases from J, leaving 18 bases between. CDR3 length: 15 residues. Germline V gene lookup returns CDR1 MNHEY and CDR2 SMNVEV (reference sequence). This chain connects TRBV27 to TRBJ2-7; TRBD1 might be the D (6 bases). This TCR came from a woman between 45 and 65 years old with COVID-19, enrolled during active disease. Sequenced sample: peripheral blood. DNA for the CDR3: TGTGCCAGCAGACCCAGTGGGGACATAAGCTACGAGCAGTACTTC. Amino acids: CASRPSGDISYEQYF.